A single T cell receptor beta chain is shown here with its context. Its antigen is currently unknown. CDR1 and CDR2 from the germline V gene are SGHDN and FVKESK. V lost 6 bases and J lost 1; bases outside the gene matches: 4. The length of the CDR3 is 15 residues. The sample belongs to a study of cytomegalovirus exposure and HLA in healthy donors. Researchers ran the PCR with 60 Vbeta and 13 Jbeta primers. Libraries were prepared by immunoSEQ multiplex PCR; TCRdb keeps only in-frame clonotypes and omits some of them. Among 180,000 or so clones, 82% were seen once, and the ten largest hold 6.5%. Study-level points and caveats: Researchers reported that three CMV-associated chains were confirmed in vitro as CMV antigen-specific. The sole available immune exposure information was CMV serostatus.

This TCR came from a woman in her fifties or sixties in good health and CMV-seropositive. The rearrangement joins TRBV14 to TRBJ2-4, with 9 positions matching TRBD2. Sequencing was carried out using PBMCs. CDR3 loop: CASSVAGVAKNIQYF. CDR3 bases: TGTGCCAGCAGTGTAGCGGGGGTGGCCAAAAACATTCAGTACTTC.